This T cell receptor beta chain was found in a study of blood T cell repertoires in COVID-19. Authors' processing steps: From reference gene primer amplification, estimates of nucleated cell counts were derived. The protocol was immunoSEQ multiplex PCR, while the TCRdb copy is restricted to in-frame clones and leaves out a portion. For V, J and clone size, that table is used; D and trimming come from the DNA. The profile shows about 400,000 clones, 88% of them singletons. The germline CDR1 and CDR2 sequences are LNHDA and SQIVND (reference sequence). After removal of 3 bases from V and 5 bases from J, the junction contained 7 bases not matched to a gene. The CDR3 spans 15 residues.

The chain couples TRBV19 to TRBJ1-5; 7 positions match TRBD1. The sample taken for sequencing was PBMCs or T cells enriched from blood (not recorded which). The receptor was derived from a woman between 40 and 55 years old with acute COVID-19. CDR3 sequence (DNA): TGTGCCAGTAGTATCTGGGACAGCATACATCAGCCCCAGCATTTT. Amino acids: CASSIWDSIHQPQHF.